The rows below give T cell receptor beta chains drawn from one sample of a study of T cells expressing NK-cell markers. TCRdb re-called the 5' RACE reads and shows each CDR3 protein once, DNA omitted. This sample contains a few hundred thousand distinct CDR3 sequences. Input material: blood T cells: a sorted CD56 or NKG2C T cell subset, CD4+ or CD8+ T cells, or bulk PBMC T cells (not recorded which). These receptors originate from a man between 18 and 69 years old in good health. CDR3s include the opening cysteine and the closing phenylalanine or tryptophan.

>TRBV12-3/TRBV12-4|TRBJ2-5
CASSSSGVLETQYF
>TRBV5-1|TRBJ2-3
CASSPTEWGSTDTQYF
>TRBV11-2|TRBJ2-1
CASSSRDREQFF
>TRBV6-1|TRBJ2-2
CASSEPGTGGWELFF
>TRBV28|TRBJ2-7
CASTTSGGSYEQYF
>TRBV27|TRBJ2-7
CASSPSPGQGTSYEQYF
>TRBV20-1|TRBJ2-3
CSATLLAGVTDTQYF
>TRBV15|TRBJ2-2
CATSRGQGSGELFF
>TRBV25-1|TRBJ2-5
CASSAGTGFAATQYF
>TRBV6-1|TRBJ1-5
CASTVNPGTGADSNQPQHF
>TRBV28|TRBJ2-3
CASSRTSGGYVTQYF
>TRBV20-1|TRBJ2-3
CSARGYWQRGTDTQYF
>TRBV2|TRBJ1-4
CASKRQDATNEKLFF
>TRBV7-2|TRBJ2-7
CASSLAAGTYEQYF
>TRBV11-2|TRBJ1-5
CASSPKPGDQPQHF
>TRBV20-1|TRBJ2-7
CSAPDTTESSYEQYF
>TRBV5-1|TRBJ1-6
CASSLDGTGISPLHF
>TRBV7-2|TRBJ2-1
CASSSRDRGPQYNEQFF
>TRBV12-3/TRBV12-4|TRBJ2-7
CASKVANSYEQYF
>TRBV2|TRBJ2-2
CAGGQSGELFF
>TRBV7-2|TRBJ2-4
CASSFTGVSLAKNIQYF
>TRBV12-3/TRBV12-4|TRBJ2-3
CASSTGQTSTDTQYF
>TRBV21-1|TRBJ1-5
CASSGGIGLQPQPQHF
>TRBV5-1|TRBJ2-4
CASSTPGAAKNIQYF
>TRBV29-1|TRBJ2-5
CSVAQNTPQETQYF
>TRBV7-7|TRBJ2-1
CASSSTGLGRNEQFF
>TRBV7-2|TRBJ2-3
CASSLDPMGTDTQYF
>TRBV12-3/TRBV12-4|TRBJ1-5
CASTEGGVDQPQHF
>TRBV3-1|TRBJ2-6
CASSQDKSRYRGTGANVLTF
>TRBV6-5|TRBJ2-5
CATKRVGETQYF
>TRBV20-1|TRBJ2-3
CSAIWGRAVPDTQYF
>TRBV11-3|TRBJ2-2
CASSLDWRQPTGELFF
>TRBV6-2/TRBV6-3|TRBJ2-7
CAIGVSGDSYEQYF
>TRBV7-9|TRBJ1-1
CASSLAAGPNTEAFF
>TRBV11-1|TRBJ1-5
CASSTSGGAGLLNQPQHF
>TRBV6-1|TRBJ1-2
CASSSSQGRYGYTF
>TRBV4-2|TRBJ2-5
CASSPTAEQETQYF
>TRBV28|TRBJ1-2
CASSGSLQPYGYTF
>TRBV7-2|TRBJ2-1
CASSLGPGGGGFF
>TRBV7-9|TRBJ1-4
CASSLAPPGGEKLFF
>TRBV28|TRBJ2-5
CASSLLSLAFQETQYF
>TRBV27|TRBJ2-2
CASSLRQGAIAGELFF
>TRBV18|TRBJ2-1
CASSLNRGHEQFF
>TRBV2|TRBJ2-7
CASRDRETSYEQYF
>TRBV29-1|TRBJ1-6
CSVAAGSPNSPLHF
>TRBV12-3/TRBV12-4|TRBJ2-1
CASAWNRVEQFF
>TRBV6-1|TRBJ2-1
CASTLYGQSSYNEQFF
>TRBV19|TRBJ2-1
CASNRALAHNEQFF
>TRBV7-8|TRBJ2-3
CASSLLGQGVGTDTQYF
>TRBV7-8|TRBJ2-1
CASSGGAFDPEQFF
>TRBV7-6|TRBJ1-3
CASSLRGRGDTIYF
>TRBV6-1|TRBJ2-7
CASCRTLESDEQYF
>TRBV5-6|TRBJ1-4
CASTAGVGEKLFF
>TRBV5-1|TRBJ2-2
CASSLRGTANTGELFF
>TRBV5-1|TRBJ2-2
CASIKTKGPTGELFF